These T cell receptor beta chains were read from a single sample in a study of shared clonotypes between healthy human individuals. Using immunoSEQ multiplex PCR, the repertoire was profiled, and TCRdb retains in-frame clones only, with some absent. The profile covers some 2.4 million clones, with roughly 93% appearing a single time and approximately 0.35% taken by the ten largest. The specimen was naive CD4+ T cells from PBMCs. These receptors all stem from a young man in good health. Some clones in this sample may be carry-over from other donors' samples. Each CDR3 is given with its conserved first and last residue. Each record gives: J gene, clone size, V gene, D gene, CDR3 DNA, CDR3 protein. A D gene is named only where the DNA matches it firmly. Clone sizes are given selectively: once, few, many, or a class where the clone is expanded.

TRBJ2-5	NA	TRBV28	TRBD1	TGTGCCAGCAGCAGATCGGACAGGGGAAAAGAGACCCAGTACTTC	CASSRSDRGKETQYF
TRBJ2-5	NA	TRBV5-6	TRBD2	TGTGCCAGCAGCCCCGGGGGGAACCTATTATTGGAGACCCAGTACTTC	CASSPGGNLLLETQYF
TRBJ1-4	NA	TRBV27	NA	TGTGCCAGCAGTCCCAACATTCAACGTAATGGAGAAAAACTGTTTTTT	CASSPNIQRNGEKLFF
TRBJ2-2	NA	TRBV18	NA	TGTGCCAGCTTTCGCACCGGGGAGCTGTTTTTT	CASFRTGELFF
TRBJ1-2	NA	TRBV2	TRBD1	TGTGCCAGCCTAGGGAGACAGGGGGTCTATGGCTACACCTTC	CASLGRQGVYGYTF
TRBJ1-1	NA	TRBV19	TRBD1	TGTGCCAGTCGGGACAGGGGCATGAACACTGAAGCTTTCTTT	CASRDRGMNTEAFF
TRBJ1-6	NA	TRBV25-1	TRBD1	TGTGCCAGCAGTGCCTCGACAGGGGAGGCTTCACCCCTCCACTTT	CASSASTGEASPLHF
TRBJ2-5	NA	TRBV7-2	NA	TGTGCCAGCAGCTTAGATGGGCTCCAAGAGACCCAGTACTTC	CASSLDGLQETQYF
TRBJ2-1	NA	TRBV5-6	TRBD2	TGTGCCAGCAGCGGGGGTTTGAGCGGGAATAACAATGAGCAGTTCTTC	CASSGGLSGNNNEQFF
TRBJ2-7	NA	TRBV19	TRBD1	TGTGCCAGTAGTACAACCGGGACAGGACGATACGAGCAGTACTTC	CASSTTGTGRYEQYF
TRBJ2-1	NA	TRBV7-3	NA	TGTGCCAGCAGCTTAGACCACCCGCGCTACAATGAGCAGTTCTTC	CASSLDHPRYNEQFF
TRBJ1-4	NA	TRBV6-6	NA	TGTGCCAGTTGTTTTAATGAAAAACTGTTTTTT	CASCFNEKLFF
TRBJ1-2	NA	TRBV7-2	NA	TGTGCCAGCAGCTTCCTTTCCCTAGGGGAGGACGGCTACACCTTC	CASSFLSLGEDGYTF
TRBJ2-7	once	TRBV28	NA	TGTGCCAGCAGGCCGGGACACAACTACCCCTACGAGCAGTACTTC	CASRPGHNYPYEQYF
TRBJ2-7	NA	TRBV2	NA	TGTGCCAGCAGTGTTCCAGGGACCTACGAGCAGTACTTC	CASSVPGTYEQYF
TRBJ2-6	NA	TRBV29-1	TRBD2	TGCAGCGTAACGGGGGGAGCTGGGGCCAACGTCCTGACTTTC	CSVTGGAGANVLTF
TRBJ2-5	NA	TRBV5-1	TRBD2	TGCGCCAGCAGTTCTGCGGGAGGCCAAGAGACCCAGTACTTC	CASSSAGGQETQYF
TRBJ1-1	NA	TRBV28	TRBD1	TGTGCCAGCATCCTATTCCCGGGACAGGGGAACACTGAAGCTTTCTTT	CASILFPGQGNTEAFF
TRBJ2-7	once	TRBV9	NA	TGTGCCAGCAGCGTAAGGGGGTTGGGCGAGCAGTACTTC	CASSVRGLGEQYF
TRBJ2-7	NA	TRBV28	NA	TGTGCCAGCAGTTTTGGGCAACAGGGCTACGAGCAGTACTTC	CASSFGQQGYEQYF
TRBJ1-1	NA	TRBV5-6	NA	TGTGCCAGCAGCTTACCGGGAGACTTAACTGAAGCTTTCTTT	CASSLPGDLTEAFF
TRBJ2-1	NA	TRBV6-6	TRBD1	TGTGCCAGCGAGACACCCAGGGGGCCGAGGTTGAATGAGCAGTTCTTC	CASETPRGPRLNEQFF